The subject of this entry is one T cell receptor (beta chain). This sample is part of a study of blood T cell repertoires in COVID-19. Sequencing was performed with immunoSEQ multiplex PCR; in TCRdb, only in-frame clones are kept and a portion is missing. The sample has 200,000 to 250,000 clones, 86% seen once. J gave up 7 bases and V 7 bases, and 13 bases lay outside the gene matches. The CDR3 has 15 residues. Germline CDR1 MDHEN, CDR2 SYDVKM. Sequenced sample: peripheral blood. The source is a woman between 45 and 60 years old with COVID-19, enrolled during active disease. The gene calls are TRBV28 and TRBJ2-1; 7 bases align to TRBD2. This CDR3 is CASTHRAGERNEQFF. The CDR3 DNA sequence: TGTGCCAGCACCCACCGGGCGGGGGAAAGGAATGAGCAGTTCTTC.